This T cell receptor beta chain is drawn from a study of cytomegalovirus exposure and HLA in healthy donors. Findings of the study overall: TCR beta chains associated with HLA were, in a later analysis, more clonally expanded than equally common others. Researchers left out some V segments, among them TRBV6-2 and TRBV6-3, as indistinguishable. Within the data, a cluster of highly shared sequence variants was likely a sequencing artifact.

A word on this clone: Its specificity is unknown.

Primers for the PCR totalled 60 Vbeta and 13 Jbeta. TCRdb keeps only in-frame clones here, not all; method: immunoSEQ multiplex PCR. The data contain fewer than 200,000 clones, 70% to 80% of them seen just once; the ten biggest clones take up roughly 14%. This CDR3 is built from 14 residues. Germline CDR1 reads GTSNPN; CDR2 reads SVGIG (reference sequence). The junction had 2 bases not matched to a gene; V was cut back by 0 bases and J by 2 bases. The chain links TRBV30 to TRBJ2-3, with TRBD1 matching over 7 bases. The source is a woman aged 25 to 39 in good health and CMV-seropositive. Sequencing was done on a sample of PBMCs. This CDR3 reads CAWSVQGNTDTQYF. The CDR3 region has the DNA TGTGCCTGGAGTGTACAGGGGAACACAGATACGCAGTATTTT.